This T cell receptor beta chain was retrieved from a study of technical replicates of blood from several donors. From germline, CDR1 is KGHSH and CDR2 LQKENI. With 5 bases clipped from V and 4 bases from J, the junction kept 3 bases outside the gene matches. This CDR3 has 13 residues. Profiled with immunoSEQ multiplex PCR; TCRdb holds only in-frame clones, not every one. Of about 88,000 clones detected, 85% to 95% appear once; the ten largest clones hold about 0.23%. The receptor was derived from a human donor in good health. The chain has TRBV18 and TRBJ1-2, with 8 bases lining up with TRBD1. The specimen sequenced was T cells isolated from PBMCs. The CDR3 nucleotides are TGTGCCAGCTCATCGGACAGGGCCTATGGCTACACCTTC. This gives the protein CASSSDRAYGYTF.